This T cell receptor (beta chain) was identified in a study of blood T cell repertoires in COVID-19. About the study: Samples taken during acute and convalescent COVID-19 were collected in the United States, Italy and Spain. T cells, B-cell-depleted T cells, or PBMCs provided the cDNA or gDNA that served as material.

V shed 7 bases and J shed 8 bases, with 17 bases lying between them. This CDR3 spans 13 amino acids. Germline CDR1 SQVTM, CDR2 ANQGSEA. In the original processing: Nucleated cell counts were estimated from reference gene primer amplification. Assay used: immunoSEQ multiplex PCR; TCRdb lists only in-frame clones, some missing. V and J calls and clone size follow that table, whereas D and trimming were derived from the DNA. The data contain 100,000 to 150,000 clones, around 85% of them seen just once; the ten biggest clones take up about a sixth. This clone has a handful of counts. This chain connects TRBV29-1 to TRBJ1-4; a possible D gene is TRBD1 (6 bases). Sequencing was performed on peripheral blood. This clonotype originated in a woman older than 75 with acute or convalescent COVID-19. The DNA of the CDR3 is TGCAGCGCCCGACAGGCCCTGGGCGAAAAACTGTTTTTT. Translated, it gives CSARQALGEKLFF.